Here is one T cell receptor (beta chain) with its context. Its antigen is undetermined. V was trimmed by 1 base and J by 3 bases, leaving 13 bases between them. CDR3 size: 15 residues. Germline V lookup: CDR1 SGHKS, CDR2 YYEKEE (reference sequence). Every sampled donor was Caucasian and healthy. TCRdb reprocessed the 5' RACE reads with MiXCR, giving one entry per CDR3 protein. The table lists approximately 890,000 distinct CDR3 sequences, 9% to 15% of them singletons. This entry comes from a study of identical twins. Study-wide points: Sequences that were out-of-frame, alpha and twin-shared displayed an excess of low generation probability. Invariant MAIT and iNKT cells are populations that could partly confound zero-insertion analyses.

This sample was shared with a second study, whose subject was yellow fever vaccine responses in identical twins.

Sequencing used PBMCs. The chain links TRBV5-5 to TRBJ1-1; tentatively, D is TRBD1 (5 bases). The TCR originated in a woman aged 18-35 years in good health. The chain's CDR3 is CASSLTPGRDTEAFF. CDR3 coding DNA: TGTGCCAGCAGCTTGACCCCAGGGAGGGACACTGAAGCTTTCTTT.